The 30 T cell receptor beta chains listed next were all sequenced from one sample in a study of CD8 T cells in Susac syndrome. Random hexamers were used to reverse transcribe 0.5 to 1 ug of RNA. TCRdb passed the immunoSEQ multiplex PCR reads through MiXCR, listing each CDR3 protein once. The sample has around 180,000 distinct CDR3 sequences; around 95% are singletons. Sequenced input: CD8+ T cells from PBMCs. These receptors were obtained from a human donor with multiple sclerosis.

The V and J genes are TRBV7-9 and TRBJ2-7; D perhaps matches TRBD2 (6 bases). CDR1 is SEHNR, CDR2 FQNEAQ, per germline (reference sequence). Trimming took off 4 bases at V and 6 bases at J, with 25 bases between the two ends. CDR3 length: 17 residues. The CDR3 spells CASSSPGLRYGYAEQYF. The CDR3 bases are TGTGCCAGCAGCTCACCGGGACTTCGATATGGGTACGCCGAGCAGTACTTC. Full variable domain (rest looked up from reference TRBV7-9 and TRBJ2-7): DTGVSQNPRHKITKRGQNVTFRCDPISEHNRLYWYRQTLGQGPEFLTYFQNEAQLEKSRLLSDRFSAERPKGSFSTLEIQRTEQGDSAMYLCASSSPGLRYGYAEQYFGPGTRLTVT.

V is TRBV9 and J is TRBJ2-1; D ambiguous. The CDR3 is 11 residues long. Trimming cost V 1 base and J 9 bases, with 5 bases left between them. Germline CDR1 is SGDLS and CDR2 is YYNGEE. The CDR3 region has the DNA TGTGCCAGCAGCGTATTGGGTGAGCAGTTCTTC. Its protein is CASSVLGEQFF. Based on the CDR3 plus reference TRBV9 and TRBJ2-1, the full variable domain is DSGVTQTPKHLITATGQRVTLRCSPRSGDLSVYWYQQSLDQGLQFLIQYYNGEERAKGNILERFSAQQFPDLHSELNLSSLELGDSALYFCASSVLGEQFFGPGTRLTVL.

The chain's CDR3 is CSATRRGQENIQYF. In DNA, the CDR3 is TGCAGTGCTACGCGCCGGGGACAGGAAAACATTCAGTACTTC. The chain couples TRBV20-1 to TRBJ2-4, with 8 positions matching TRBD1. The germline CDR1 and CDR2 sequences are DFQATT and SNEGSKA (reference sequence). The CDR3 has 14 residues. V dropped 4 bases and J dropped 5; count of bases not matched to a gene: 7.

The chain is built from TRBV2 and TRBJ2-1; 11 nucleotides line up with TRBD2. This CDR3 has 15 amino acids. Trimming removed 6 bases from V and 5 bases from J; junction bases left unmatched: 6. Germline V gene data show CDR1 as SNHLY and CDR2 as FYNNEI. As DNA, the CDR3 is TGTGCCAGCAGCGTAGCGGGAGGGCCCCACAATGAGCAGTTCTTC. As protein: CASSVAGGPHNEQFF.

The chain recombines TRBV27 with TRBJ1-2, with 8 bases lining up with TRBD1. This CDR3 region has 12 residues. Germline V gene sequence: CDR1 MNHEY, CDR2 SMNVEV (reference sequence). The V and J ends lost 2 bases and 14 bases, in that order; junction bases with no gene match: 7. The CDR3, as DNA: TGTGCCAGCAGTTTAGCCGGACAGGGTTATACCTTC. It specifies CASSLAGQGYTF.

This chain uses TRBV7-8 with TRBJ2-1; TRBD2 aligns across 14 bases. Per the germline V gene, CDR1 is SGHVS and CDR2 is FQNEAQ. The CDR3 totals 15 residues. J gave up 9 bases and V 3 bases, and 4 bases lay outside the gene matches. As DNA, the CDR3 is TGTGCCAGCAGCTTGTCCGGGACTAGCGGGAGTGAGCAGTTCTTC. The encoded protein is CASSLSGTSGSEQFF.

This chain links TRBV12-3 or TRBV12-4 with TRBJ2-5; TRBD1 agrees at 9 bases. J gave up 2 bases and V 6 bases, and 7 bases lay outside the gene matches. This CDR3 is built from 15 residues. CDR3 in DNA: TGTGCCAGCAGCTGGGACAGGGAAACTCAAGAGACCCAGTACTTC. Translated, it gives CASSWDRETQETQYF.

The table lists this clonotype with a count of one. The chain links TRBV29-1 to TRBJ1-2; D perhaps matches TRBD1 (6 bases). Germline V gives CDR1 SQVTM, CDR2 ANQGSEA. There are 12 residues in the CDR3. V gave up 6 bases and J gave up 6 bases, with 14 bases separating them. As DNA, the CDR3 is TGCAGCGTCGCCGGGACATGGGATGGCTACACCTTC. This codes for CSVAGTWDGYTF. The complete variable domain, with remaining parts taken from reference TRBV29-1 and TRBJ1-2, reads SAVISQKPSRDICQRGTSLTIQCQVDSQVTMMFWYRQQPGQSLTLIATANQGSEATYESGFVIDKFPISRPNLTFSTLTVSNMSPEDSSIYLCSVAGTWDGYTFGSGTRLTVV.

The V and J genes are TRBV27 and TRBJ2-5, with D possibly matching TRBD2 (7 bases). The V gene's germline CDR1 is MNHEY and CDR2 SMNVEV (reference sequence). This CDR3 has 15 residues. Trimming left V 6 bases short and J 4 bases short, with 18 bases between. CDR3 in DNA: TGTGCCAGCAGCCTAAGCAGAGGGGGGGCAGAGACCCAGTACTTC. This codes for CASSLSRGGAETQYF.

The gene calls are TRBV3-1 and TRBJ2-3; the D gene is possibly TRBD1 (6 bases). Trimming took 0 bases from V and 11 from J, leaving 24 bases between them. The CDR3 has 17 residues. Germline assignment: CDR1 LGHDT and CDR2 YNNKEL (reference sequence). CDR3 in DNA: TGTGCCAGCAGCCAAGACTACCGGGACAACCCGCTTTGGGGGCAGTATTTT. It translates to CASSQDYRDNPLWGQYF.

The chain joins TRBV12-3 or TRBV12-4 to TRBJ1-1; TRBD1 might be the D (5 bases). V lost 5 bases to trimming and J lost 5 bases, with 12 bases between them. This CDR3 spans 13 amino acids. This CDR3 reads CASSQDWGTEAFF. Written as DNA, the CDR3 is TGTGCCAGCAGTCAGGACTGGGGGACTGAAGCTTTCTTT.

The rearrangement links TRBV6-5 to TRBJ1-5; D gene unclear. Trimming removed 0 bases from V and 7 bases from J, with 13 bases in between. This CDR3 region has 15 residues. Germline CDR1 reads MNHEY; CDR2 reads SVGAGI. The chain's CDR3 is CASSYSTQSNQPQHF. Here the CDR3 DNA reads TGTGCCAGCAGTTACTCGACGCAGTCCAACCAGCCCCAGCATTTT.

V gene TRBV7-2 combines with J gene TRBJ2-2; D unclear. V lost 3 bases to trimming and J lost 9 bases, with 8 bases between them. CDR3 size: 12 residues. CDR1 and CDR2 (germline): SGHTA, FQGNSA. CDR3 nucleotides: TGTGCCAGCAGCTTGGAAGGACGGGAGCTGTTTTTT. It codes for CASSLEGRELFF. Complete variable domain (other parts from reference TRBV7-2 and TRBJ2-2): GAGVSQSPSNKVTEKGKDVELRCDPISGHTALYWYRQSLGQGLEFLIYFQGNSAPDKSGLPSDRFSAERTGGSVSTLTIQRTQQEDSAVYLCASSLEGRELFFGEGSRLTVL.

This chain uses TRBV5-5 with TRBJ2-7, with 7 positions matching TRBD2. The CDR3 is 15 residues long. Germline-derived CDR1 and CDR2 are SGHKS and YYEKEE (reference sequence). Trimming removed 2 bases from V and 0 bases from J; junction bases left unmatched: 5. The CDR3 region is CASSFRGGSSYEQYF. In nucleotides, the CDR3 is TGTGCCAGCAGCTTTCGGGGAGGGAGCTCCTACGAGCAGTACTTC.

The table lists this clonotype with a count of one. This chain joins TRBV20-1 and TRBJ2-7; a possible D gene is TRBD2 (5 bases). In germline, CDR1 is DFQATT, CDR2 SNEGSKA (reference sequence). The CDR3 consists of 13 residues. V lost 2 bases, J lost 3 bases, and 11 bases lay in between. The CDR3 DNA sequence: TGCAGTGCTAGACCTGGGGAGAACTACGAGCAGTACTTC. Translated: CSARPGENYEQYF.

This clonotype was recorded once. This rearrangement joins TRBV20-1 to TRBJ2-1; either TRBD1 or TRBD2 may fit D (7 bases each). The CDR3 is 14 amino acids. Germline V lookup: CDR1 DFQATT, CDR2 SNEGSKA (reference sequence). The V gene lost 6 bases and the J gene lost 7 bases, with 19 bases spanning the gap. The CDR3 protein is CSAPGGEGVNEQFF. The CDR3 nucleotides are TGCAGTGCCCCAGGGGGGGAGGGGGTGAATGAGCAGTTCTTC.

This chain links TRBV7-9 with TRBJ1-1; D unresolved. V dropped 7 bases and J dropped 0 bases, with 12 bases sitting between them. Germline V gives CDR1 SEHNR, CDR2 FQNEAQ (reference sequence). The CDR3 loop spans 14 amino acids. The CDR3 region is CASIPEGMNTEAFF. The CDR3 DNA is TGTGCCAGCATCCCTGAGGGCATGAACACTGAAGCTTTCTTT.

The genes are TRBV7-9 and TRBJ2-5; a possible D gene is TRBD2 (5 bases). Germline V gene lookup returns CDR1 SEHNR and CDR2 FQNEAQ (reference sequence). CDR3 length: 18 amino acids. V lost 4 bases, J lost 4 bases, and 25 bases lay in between. DNA of the CDR3: TGTGCCAGCAGCTACCAGCGAGGGCTGGAGGATCCGTCAGAGACCCAGTACTTC. Its translation is CASSYQRGLEDPSETQYF.

The rearrangement uses TRBV12-3 or TRBV12-4 and TRBJ2-7, with 8 bases matching TRBD1. This CDR3 is 14 amino acids long. The ends lost 9 bases at V and 0 bases at J; junction bases unmatched: 7. CDR3: CASTEGQASYEQYF. The CDR3 DNA is TGTGCCAGTACCGAGGGACAGGCCTCCTACGAGCAGTACTTC.

The rearrangement joins TRBV15 to TRBJ1-1; 11 bases fit TRBD1. CDR1 and CDR2 from the germline V gene are LNHNV and YYDKDF (reference sequence). The V gene end was trimmed by 6 bases and the J gene end by 4 bases; junction bases not matched to a gene: 7. The CDR3 loop spans 15 amino acids. Here the CDR3 reads CATSRDRGWGTEAFF. CDR3 in DNA: TGTGCCACCAGTCGGGACAGGGGGTGGGGCACTGAAGCTTTCTTT. The full variable domain, with the rest looked up from reference TRBV15 and TRBJ1-1, is DAMVIQNPRYQVTQFGKPVTLSCSQTLNHNVMYWYQQKSSQAPKLLFHYYDKDFNNEADTPDNFQSRRPNTSFCFLDIRSPGLGDTAMYLCATSRDRGWGTEAFFGQGTRLTVV.

The genes are TRBV27 and TRBJ2-7; 9 positions agree with TRBD1. The junction had 7 bases not matched to a gene; V was cut back by 5 bases and J by 5 bases. Germline V gives CDR1 MNHEY, CDR2 SMNVEV (reference sequence). There are 14 residues in the CDR3. The DNA for the CDR3 is TGTGCCAGCAGTACGGGACAGGGCGTACACGAGCAGTACTTC. Translated, it gives CASSTGQGVHEQYF.

J is TRBJ1-1 and V is TRBV12-5; D remains unclear. V was clipped by 2 bases and J by 0 bases, with 7 bases between them. Germline values: CDR1 LGHNT, CDR2 FRNRAP. The CDR3 totals 14 residues. The CDR3 protein is CASGLQKLNTEAFF. The CDR3 bases are TGTGCTAGTGGTTTGCAGAAATTGAACACTGAAGCTTTCTTT. Variable domain in full (rest from reference TRBV12-5 and TRBJ1-1): DARVTQTPRHKVTEMGQEVTMRCQPILGHNTVFWYRQTMMQGLELLAYFRNRAPLDDSGMPKDRFSAEMPDATLATLKIQPSEPRDSAVYFCASGLQKLNTEAFFGQGTRLTVV.

The chain has TRBV5-1 and TRBJ2-5; a possible D gene is TRBD2 (5 bases). V was clipped by 0 bases and J by 5 bases, with 8 bases between them. Germline CDR1 is SGHRS and CDR2 is YFSETQ. There are 13 residues in the CDR3. CDR3 loop: CASSLERPETQYF. CDR3 DNA: TGCGCCAGCAGCTTGGAGCGGCCCGAGACCCAGTACTTC. Drawing the rest from reference TRBV5-1 and TRBJ2-5, the complete variable domain is KAGVTQTPRYLIKTRGQQVTLSCSPISGHRSVSWYQQTPGQGLQFLFEYFSETQRNKGNFPGRFSGRQFSNSRSEMNVSTLELGDSALYLCASSLERPETQYFGPGTRLLVL.

The chain joins TRBV20-1 to TRBJ2-5; D ambiguous. V was trimmed by 0 bases and J by 7 bases, leaving 6 bases between them. Germline loops: CDR1 DFQATT, CDR2 SNEGSKA (reference sequence). CDR3 size: 11 residues. The CDR3 coding sequence is TGCAGTGCTAGAGATGGTGGGACCCAGTACTTC. Translated, it gives CSARDGGTQYF.

As to this clonotype: It is unclear where the CDR3 begins or ends on the DNA, so no DNA is shown, and the CDR3 is as TCRdb lists it. The V call is TRBV20-1, the J call TRBJ2-3; TRBD1, as called in the table, went unchecked against the DNA. Germline loops: CDR1 DFQATT, CDR2 SNEGSKA (reference sequence). The CDR3 region is 12 residues in length, termini included. CDR3 in amino acids: CSSSGGGDTQYF.

The CDR3 nucleotides read TGCAGCGTACGGGGGGAGGCCTTTCGGGAGCAGTACTTC. This translates into CSVRGEAFREQYF. V is TRBV29-1 and J is TRBJ2-7; 7 nucleotides agree with TRBD2. This CDR3 spans 13 amino acids. Germline CDR1 SQVTM, CDR2 ANQGSEA. V lost 6 bases, J lost 7 bases, and 12 bases stayed unmatched.

The chain combines TRBV23-1 with TRBJ2-1; 12 bases are a match to TRBD1. TRBV23-1 counts as an open reading frame of uncertain function. The V segment lost 4 bases and the J segment 0 bases; nucleotides outside the gene matches: 22. This CDR3 region has 23 residues. CDR3 sequence (DNA): TGCGCCAGCAGTCCCAATCTTCCGCCGGGACAGGGGGCTTATAAGAGCTCCTACAATGAGCAGTTCTTC. Protein product: CASSPNLPPGQGAYKSSYNEQFF.

This rearrangement joins TRBV29-1 to TRBJ2-3; 9 positions match TRBD2. This CDR3 comprises 14 residues. V was clipped by 4 bases and J by 5 bases; unmatched bases: 7. CDR1 and CDR2 (germline): SQVTM, ANQGSEA. The CDR3 nucleotides read TGCAGCGTTGCAATAGCGGGGGTGAGAGATACGCAGTATTTT. Protein sequence: CSVAIAGVRDTQYF.

The rearrangement joins TRBV2 to TRBJ2-1, with a tentative D call TRBD2 (5 bases). The V end was cut by 11 bases, the J end by 4 bases, with 12 bases between. CDR3 size: 12 residues. CDR1 is SNHLY, CDR2 FYNNEI, per germline. The chain's CDR3 is CASRGRYNEQFF. Written as DNA, the CDR3 is TGTGCCTCCCGGGGAAGATACAATGAGCAGTTCTTC. Full variable domain (missing parts from reference TRBV2 and TRBJ2-1): EPEVTQTPSHQVTQMGQEVILRCVPISNHLYFYWYRQILGQKVEFLVSFYNNEISEKSEIFDDQFSVERPDGSNFTLKIRSTKLEDSAMYFCASRGRYNEQFFGPGTRLTVL.

The chain employs TRBV20-1 and TRBJ1-1; D not resolved. The ends were cut back, 7 bases at V and 5 bases at J, with 20 bases in the middle. This CDR3 is 14 amino acids long. The V gene's germline CDR1 is DFQATT and CDR2 SNEGSKA (reference sequence). CDR3: CSVINQKWVTEAFF. The CDR3 coding sequence is TGCAGTGTCATAAACCAAAAGTGGGTTACTGAAGCTTTCTTT.